Sequencing of this TCR beta chain was carried out in a study of blood T cell repertoires in COVID-19. About the study: Sample material is recorded as cDNA or gDNA derived from T cells, B-cell-depleted T cells, or PBMCs.

V was cut by 2 bases and J by 3 bases, with 10 bases left in between. The germline V gene has CDR1 SQVTM and CDR2 ANQGSEA. The CDR3 has 13 residues. TCRdb keeps only in-frame clones here, not all; method: immunoSEQ multiplex PCR. The repertoire holds fewer than 250,000 clones, with 89% as singletons. With respect to this clone: The identical CDR3 is also encoded by other nucleotide sequences in the sample.

The rearrangement uses TRBV29-1 and TRBJ1-2; D gene uncertain. The receptor was isolated from a man aged 60 to 75 who had recovered from COVID-19. Material: peripheral blood. DNA for the CDR3: TGCAGCGTTGAACCGCAGGCGTACTATGGCTACACCTTC. This sequence encodes CSVEPQAYYGYTF.